These T cell receptor beta chains were read from a single sample in a study of blood T cell repertoires in COVID-19. The assay was immunoSEQ multiplex PCR, and TCRdb's table has in-frame clones only and misses some. This sample has about 58,000 clones; 70% to 90% occur once, and the top ten carry 13% to 15%. The sequenced sample consisted of peripheral blood. The receptors were sampled from a woman aged 55-69 years with active COVID-19. CDR3s include the opening cysteine and the closing phenylalanine or tryptophan. The D gene is left open where the match is weak. Clone size, where shown, is once, few, many, or a class for clones that have expanded.

D,V,J,size,CDR3,DNA
-,TRBV6-5,TRBJ2-2,-,CASSYGVERRFGELFF,TGTGCCAGCAGTTACGGAGTAGAAAGAAGGTTCGGGGAGCTGTTTTTT
-,TRBV5-6,TRBJ2-2,-,CASSLSAGELFF,TGTGCCAGCAGCTTATCGGCCGGGGAGCTGTTTTTT
TRBD1,TRBV18,TRBJ2-6,-,CASSLWTGSGANVLTF,TGTGCCAGCTCACTCTGGACAGGGTCTGGGGCCAACGTCCTGACTTTC
TRBD1,TRBV14,TRBJ2-5,-,CASSQVDRGQETQYF,TGTGCCAGCAGCCAAGTGGACAGGGGGCAAGAGACCCAGTACTTC
TRBD1,TRBV24-1,TRBJ2-5,-,CAPTGVRTNQETQYF,TGTGCCCCCACAGGGGTCAGGACAAACCAAGAGACCCAGTACTTC
TRBD2,TRBV30,TRBJ2-5,-,CAWSVPKRGEQTSMETQYF,TGTGCCTGGAGTGTACCGAAGCGGGGGGAGCAAACTTCCATGGAGACCCAGTACTTC
-,TRBV20-1,TRBJ1-5,few,CSAVQNQPQHF,TGCAGTGCTGTTCAAAATCAGCCCCAGCATTTT
TRBD1,TRBV3-1/TRBV3-2,TRBJ1-2,-,CASSQGQGASYGYTF,TGTGCCAGCAGCCAAGGACAGGGGGCAAGCTATGGCTACACCTTC
TRBD2,TRBV5-4,TRBJ2-7,-,CASSLRLADVSEQYF,TGTGCCAGCAGCTTGCGACTAGCGGATGTTTCCGAGCAGTACTTC
TRBD1,TRBV6-6,TRBJ1-1,-,CASSPLGQGAKGTEAFF,TGTGCCAGCAGTCCCTTGGGACAGGGGGCAAAGGGCACTGAAGCTTTCTTT
-,TRBV29-1,TRBJ2-1,-,CSVVRGNEQFF,TGCAGCGTCGTGAGGGGGAATGAGCAGTTCTTC
-,TRBV2,TRBJ1-1,-,CASKSGSDTEAFF,TGTGCCAGCAAGTCAGGGTCCGACACTGAAGCTTTCTTT
TRBD1,TRBV19,TRBJ2-5,-,CASTRTGQEETQYF,TGTGCCAGTACCCGGACAGGGCAGGAAGAGACCCAGTACTTC
TRBD2,TRBV5-4,TRBJ2-1,-,CASSFPSGEGNEQFF,TGTGCCAGCAGCTTCCCTAGCGGGGAGGGGAATGAGCAGTTCTTC
-,TRBV19,TRBJ1-2,-,CASSIGTGANYGYTF,TGTGCCAGTAGTATAGGGACGGGAGCTAACTATGGCTACACCTTC
-,TRBV6-6,TRBJ2-2,-,CASRTTGNTGELFF,TGTGCCAGCAGAACAACGGGGAACACCGGGGAGCTGTTTTTT
TRBD1,TRBV5-1,TRBJ1-1,-,CASSPAPRGQSTEAFF,TGCGCCAGCAGCCCCGCGCCCAGGGGGCAGAGCACTGAAGCTTTCTTT
-,TRBV6-5,TRBJ1-2,few,CASRAAGIGYTF,TGTGCCAGCAGGGCTGCAGGGATAGGCTACACCTTC
-,TRBV7-8,TRBJ2-1,-,CASTSRVFDEQFF,TGTGCCAGCACCTCCCGGGTGTTTGATGAGCAGTTCTTC
TRBD1,TRBV3-1/TRBV3-2,TRBJ1-2,-,CAVSQGTYGYTF,TGTGCCGTATCACAGGGGACCTATGGCTACACCTTC
-,TRBV11-2,TRBJ2-7,-,CASSLGRTDSYEQYF,TGTGCCAGCAGCTTAGGAAGGACAGATTCCTACGAGCAGTACTTC
-,TRBV10-2,TRBJ2-7,-,CASSAGGYEQYF,TGCGCCAGCAGTGCCGGGGGCTACGAGCAGTACTTC
-,TRBV5-1,TRBJ2-3,-,CASSFDGNYGNTQYF,TGCGCCAGCAGCTTCGACGGCAACTACGGGAATACGCAGTATTTT
TRBD1,TRBV23-1,TRBJ2-7,-,CASSHPGQGKGGQYF,TGCGCCAGCAGTCACCCGGGACAGGGGAAAGGGGGGCAGTACTTC
TRBD2,TRBV7-3,TRBJ2-7,-,CASSLQGAGGPQQYF,TGTGCCAGCAGCTTACAAGGAGCGGGGGGCCCCCAGCAGTACTTC
-,TRBV5-5,TRBJ2-1,-,CASSLEVGGPNEQFF,TGTGCCAGCAGCTTGGAGGTGGGGGGGCCGAATGAGCAGTTCTTC
TRBD2,TRBV5-1,TRBJ2-3,-,CASSLAGGTLTGTDTQYF,TGCGCCAGCAGCCTAGCGGGGGGTACCTTAACCGGCACAGATACGCAGTATTTT
TRBD1,TRBV18,TRBJ1-2,-,CASSPERTGGHGYTF,TGTGCCAGCTCACCGGAACGTACAGGGGGCCATGGCTACACCTTC
TRBD1,TRBV27,TRBJ2-4,-,CASPTGKAKNIQYF,TGTGCCAGCCCGACAGGGAAGGCCAAAAACATTCAGTACTTC
TRBD1,TRBV11-3,TRBJ1-1,-,CASSHPRQGQTEAFF,TGTGCCAGCAGCCACCCGCGACAGGGTCAGACTGAAGCTTTCTTT
TRBD2,TRBV5-1,TRBJ2-3,-,CASSRSGGGSDTQYF,TGCGCCAGCAGCCGTAGCGGGGGTGGGTCAGATACGCAGTATTTT
-,TRBV5-4,TRBJ2-7,-,CASSLGQGSYEQYF,TGTGCCAGCAGCCTTGGTCAGGGCTCCTACGAGCAGTACTTC
-,TRBV5-4,TRBJ2-7,-,CASSLAIRAGATYEQYF,TGTGCCAGCAGCTTGGCCATAAGGGCGGGGGCTACCTACGAGCAGTACTTC
TRBD1,TRBV4-1,TRBJ1-4,-,CASSQEGTVQNEKLFF,TGCGCCAGCAGCCAAGAAGGGACAGTCCAGAATGAAAAACTGTTTTTT
TRBD1,TRBV11-3,TRBJ2-3,-,CASSAGTDLSTDTQYF,TGTGCCAGCAGCGCTGGGACAGACCTGAGCACAGATACGCAGTATTTT
-,TRBV7-8,TRBJ1-1,-,CASSLTDGRPNTEAFF,TGTGCCAGCAGCTTAACCGACGGGAGACCGAACACTGAAGCTTTCTTT